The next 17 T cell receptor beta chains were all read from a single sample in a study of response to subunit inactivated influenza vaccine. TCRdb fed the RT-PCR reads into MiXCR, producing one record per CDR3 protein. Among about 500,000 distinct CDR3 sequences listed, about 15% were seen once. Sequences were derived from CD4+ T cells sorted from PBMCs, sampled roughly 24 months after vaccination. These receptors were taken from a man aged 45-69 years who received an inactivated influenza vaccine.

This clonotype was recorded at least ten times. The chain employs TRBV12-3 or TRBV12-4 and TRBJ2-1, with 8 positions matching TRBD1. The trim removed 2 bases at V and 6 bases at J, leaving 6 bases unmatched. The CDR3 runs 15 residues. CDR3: CASSLIGTGVNEQFF. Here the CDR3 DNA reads TGTGCCAGCAGTTTAATAGGGACAGGAGTCAATGAGCAGTTCTTC.

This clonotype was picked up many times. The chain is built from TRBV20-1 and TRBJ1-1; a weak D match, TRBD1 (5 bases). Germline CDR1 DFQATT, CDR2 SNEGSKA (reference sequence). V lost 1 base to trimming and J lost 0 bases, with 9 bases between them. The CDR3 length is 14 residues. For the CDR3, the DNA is TGCAGTGCTAGAGGCGGGGGGATGAACACTGAAGCTTTCTTT. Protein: CSARGGGMNTEAFF.

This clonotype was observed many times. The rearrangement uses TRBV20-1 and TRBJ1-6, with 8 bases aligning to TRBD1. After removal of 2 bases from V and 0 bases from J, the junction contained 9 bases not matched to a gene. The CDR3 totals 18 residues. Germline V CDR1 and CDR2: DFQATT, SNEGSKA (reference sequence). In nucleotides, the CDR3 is TGCAGTGCTAGAAATATCCCGACAGGGGCCTCCTATAATTCACCCCTCCACTTT. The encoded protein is CSARNIPTGASYNSPLHF.

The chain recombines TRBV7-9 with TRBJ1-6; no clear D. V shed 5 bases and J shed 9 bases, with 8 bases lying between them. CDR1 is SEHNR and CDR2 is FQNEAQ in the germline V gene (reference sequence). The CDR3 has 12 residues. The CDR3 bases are TGTGCCAGCAGCCCCTCAAGTTCACCCCTCCACTTT. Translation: CASSPSSSPLHF. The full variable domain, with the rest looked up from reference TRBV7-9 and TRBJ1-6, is DTGVSQNPRHKITKRGQNVTFRCDPISEHNRLYWYRQTLGQGPEFLTYFQNEAQLEKSRLLSDRFSAERPKGSFSTLEIQRTEQGDSAMYLCASSPSSSPLHFGNGTRLTVT.

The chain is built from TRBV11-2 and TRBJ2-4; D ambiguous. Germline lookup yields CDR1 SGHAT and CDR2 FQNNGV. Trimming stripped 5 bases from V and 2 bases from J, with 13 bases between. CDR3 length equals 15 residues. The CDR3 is CASSQTKGPKNIQYF. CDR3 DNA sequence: TGTGCCAGCAGCCAGACAAAAGGGCCCAAAAACATTCAGTACTTC.

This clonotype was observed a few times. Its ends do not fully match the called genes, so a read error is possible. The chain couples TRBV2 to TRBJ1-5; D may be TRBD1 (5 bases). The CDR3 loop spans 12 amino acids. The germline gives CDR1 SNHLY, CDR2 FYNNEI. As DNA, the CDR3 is TGCGCCAGCAGTGAAGGGGACCAGCCCCAGCATTTT. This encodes CASSEGDQPQHF. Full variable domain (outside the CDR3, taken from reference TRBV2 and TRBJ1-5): EPEVTQTPSHQVTQMGQEVILRCVPISNHLYFYWYRQILGQKVEFLVSFYNNEISEKSEIFDDQFSVERPDGSNFTLKIRSTKLEDSAMYFCASSEGDQPQHFGDGTRLSIL.

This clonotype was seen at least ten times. CDR3 in DNA: TGTGCCAGCAGGACACGGGACAGGTATCAGCCCCAGCATTTT. Translated: CASRTRDRYQPQHF. V gene TRBV12-3 or TRBV12-4 combines with J gene TRBJ1-5; 8 bases fit TRBD1. The CDR3 consists of 14 residues. V lost 6 bases and J lost 5; bases outside the gene matches: 6.

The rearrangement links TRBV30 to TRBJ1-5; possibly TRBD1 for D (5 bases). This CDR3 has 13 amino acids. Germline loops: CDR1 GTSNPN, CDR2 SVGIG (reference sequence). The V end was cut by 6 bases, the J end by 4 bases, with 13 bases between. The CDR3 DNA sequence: TGTGCCTGCCAGATGGGGGTTAATCAGCCCCAGCATTTT. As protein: CACQMGVNQPQHF.

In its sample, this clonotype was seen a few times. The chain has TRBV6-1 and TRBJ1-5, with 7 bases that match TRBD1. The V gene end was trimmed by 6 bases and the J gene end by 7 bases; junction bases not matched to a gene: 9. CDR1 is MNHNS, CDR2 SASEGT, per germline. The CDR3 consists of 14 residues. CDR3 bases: TGTGCCAGCAGCACGGGAGGGGGCAGGCAGCCCCAGCATTTT. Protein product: CASSTGGGRQPQHF.

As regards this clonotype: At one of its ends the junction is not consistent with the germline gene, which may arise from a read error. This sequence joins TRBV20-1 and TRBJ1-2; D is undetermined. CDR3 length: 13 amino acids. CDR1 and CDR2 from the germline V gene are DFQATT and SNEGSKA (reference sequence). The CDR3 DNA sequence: TGCAGTGCTAGAGCGAGTGGTGGCTATCGCTACACCTTC. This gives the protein CSARASGGYRYTF.

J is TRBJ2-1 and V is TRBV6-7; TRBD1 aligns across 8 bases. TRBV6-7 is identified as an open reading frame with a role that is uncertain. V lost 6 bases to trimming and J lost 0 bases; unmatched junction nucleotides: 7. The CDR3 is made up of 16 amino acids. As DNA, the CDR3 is TGTGCCAGCAGCCGCACAGGGGGAGGCTCCTACAATGAGCAGTTCTTC. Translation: CASSRTGGGSYNEQFF.

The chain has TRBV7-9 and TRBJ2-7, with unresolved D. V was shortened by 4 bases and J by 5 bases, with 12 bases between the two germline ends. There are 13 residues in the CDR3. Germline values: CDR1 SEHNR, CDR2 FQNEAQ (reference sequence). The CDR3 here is CASSSQRINEQYF. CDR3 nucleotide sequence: TGTGCCAGCAGCTCCCAAAGGATCAACGAGCAGTACTTC.

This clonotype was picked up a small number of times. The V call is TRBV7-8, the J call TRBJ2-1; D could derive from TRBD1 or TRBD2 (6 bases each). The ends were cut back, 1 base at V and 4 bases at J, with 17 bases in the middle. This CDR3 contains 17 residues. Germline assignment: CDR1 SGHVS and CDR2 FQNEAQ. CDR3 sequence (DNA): TGTGCCAGCAGCTTAGTTCGGGGGCAGGGATCGTACAATGAGCAGTTCTTC. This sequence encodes CASSLVRGQGSYNEQFF.

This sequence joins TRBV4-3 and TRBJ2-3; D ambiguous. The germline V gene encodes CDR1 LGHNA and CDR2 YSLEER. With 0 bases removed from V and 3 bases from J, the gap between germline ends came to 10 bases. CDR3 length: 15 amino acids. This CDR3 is CASSQEVGRTDTQYF. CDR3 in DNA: TGCGCCAGCAGCCAAGAAGTTGGTCGGACAGATACGCAGTATTTT.

The CDR3 sequence: CASTLNGETYEQYF. Here the CDR3 DNA reads TGTGCCAGCACCTTAAACGGGGAAACCTACGAGCAGTACTTC. The chain joins TRBV28 to TRBJ2-7; the D gene is possibly TRBD2 (5 bases). The V end was cut by 7 bases, the J end by 2 bases, with 15 bases between. This CDR3 is 14 amino acids long. Germline CDR1 reads MDHEN; CDR2 reads SYDVKM.

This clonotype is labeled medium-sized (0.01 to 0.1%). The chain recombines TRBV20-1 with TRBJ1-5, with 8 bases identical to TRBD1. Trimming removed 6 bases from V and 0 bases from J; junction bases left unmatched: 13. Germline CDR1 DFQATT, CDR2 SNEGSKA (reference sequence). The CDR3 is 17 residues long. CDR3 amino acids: CSAVVPGQENSNQPQHF. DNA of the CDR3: TGCAGTGCAGTGGTCCCGGGACAGGAAAATAGCAATCAGCCCCAGCATTTT.

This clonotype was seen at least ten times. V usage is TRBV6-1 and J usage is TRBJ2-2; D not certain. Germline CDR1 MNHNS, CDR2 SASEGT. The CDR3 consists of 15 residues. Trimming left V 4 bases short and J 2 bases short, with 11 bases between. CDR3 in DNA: TGTGCCAGCAGTGTTGGCAGCCTCAACACCGGGGAGCTGTTTTTT. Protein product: CASSVGSLNTGELFF.